This T cell receptor beta chain originates from a study of blood T cells in healthy people across ages. Alongside a J-beta primer mix, a sample-barcoded 5' primer served in a second PCR lasting about 7 to 11 cycles. Carrying 12 random nucleotides, a template-switch adaptor labeled each individual cDNA molecule. TCRdb re-called the 5' RACE reads with MiXCR, one entry per CDR3 protein. The data contain 550,000 to 800,000 distinct CDR3 sequences, approximately 30% of them singletons. Germline CDR1 reads SQVTM; CDR2 reads ANQGSEA. The CDR3 consists of 15 residues. V lost 6 bases to trimming and J lost 2 bases, with 17 bases between them.

The chain links TRBV29-1 to TRBJ2-1; D is possibly TRBD2 (5 bases). Sequencing used blood. The sequence derives from a woman aged 80 or over in good health. This CDR3 reads CSVTEAANPYNEQFF. The CDR3 DNA reads as TGCAGCGTAACTGAAGCGGCCAACCCCTACAATGAGCAGTTCTTC.